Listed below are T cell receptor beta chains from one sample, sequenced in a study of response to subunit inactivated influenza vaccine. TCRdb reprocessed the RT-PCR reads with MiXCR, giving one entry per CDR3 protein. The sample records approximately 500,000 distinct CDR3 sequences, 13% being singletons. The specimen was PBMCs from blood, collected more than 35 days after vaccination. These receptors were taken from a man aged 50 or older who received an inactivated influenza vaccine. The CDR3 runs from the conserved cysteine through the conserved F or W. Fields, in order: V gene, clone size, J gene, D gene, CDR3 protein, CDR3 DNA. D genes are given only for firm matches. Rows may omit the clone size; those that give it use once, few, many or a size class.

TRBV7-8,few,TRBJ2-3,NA,CASSSLGDTQYF,TGTGCCAGCAGCTCTTTGGGAGATACGCAGTATTTT
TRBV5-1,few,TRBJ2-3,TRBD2,CASSLAASGATDTQYF,TGCGCCAGCAGCTTGGCGGCTAGCGGGGCCACAGATACGCAGTATTTT
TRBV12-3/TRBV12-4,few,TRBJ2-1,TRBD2,CASRLFGGRAYNEQFF,TGTGCCAGCAGACTCTTCGGCGGGAGGGCCTACAATGAGCAGTTCTTC
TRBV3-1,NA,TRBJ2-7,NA,CASSQDYNGVYEQYF,TGTGCCAGCAGCCAAGATTATAATGGAGTCTACGAGCAGTACTTC
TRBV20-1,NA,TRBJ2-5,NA,CSGRSGAETQYF,TGCAGTGGAAGGTCAGGGGCAGAGACCCAGTACTTC
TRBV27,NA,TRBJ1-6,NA,CASSPLDRRGSPLHF,TGTGCCAGCAGTCCCCTGGACAGACGAGGCTCACCCCTCCACTTT
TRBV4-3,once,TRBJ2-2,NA,CASSQDTGAGELFF,TGCGCCAGCAGCCAAGATACCGGGGCCGGGGAGCTGTTTTTT
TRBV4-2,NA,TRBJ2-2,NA,CASSQEGGSNTGELFF,TGTGCCAGCAGCCAAGAAGGGGGTTCGAACACCGGGGAGCTGTTTTTT
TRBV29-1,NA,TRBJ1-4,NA,CSVGPGREKLFF,TGCAGCGTTGGGCCGGGAAGGGAAAAACTGTTTTTT
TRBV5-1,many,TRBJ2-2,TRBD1,CASMDSGQGGTGELFF,TGCGCCAGCATGGACTCGGGACAGGGGGGAACCGGGGAGCTGTTTTTT
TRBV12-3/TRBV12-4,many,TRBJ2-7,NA,CASSLGVWGLEQYF,TGTGCCAGCAGTTTAGGGGTCTGGGGCCTCGAGCAGTACTTC
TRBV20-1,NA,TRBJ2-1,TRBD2,CSARELAGEFYNEQFF,TGCAGTGCTAGAGAACTAGCGGGAGAGTTTTACAATGAGCAGTTCTTC
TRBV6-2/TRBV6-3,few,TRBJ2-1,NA,CASSFMGRPNEQFF,TGTGCCAGCAGTTTCATGGGACGGCCCAATGAGCAGTTCTTC
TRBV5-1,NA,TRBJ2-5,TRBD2,CASRLAGGKKETQYF,TGCGCCAGCAGACTAGCGGGGGGAAAAAAAGAGACCCAGTACTTC
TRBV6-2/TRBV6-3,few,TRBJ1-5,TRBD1,CASRKLGQQPQHF,TGTGCCAGCAGGAAACTGGGACAGCAGCCCCAGCATTTT
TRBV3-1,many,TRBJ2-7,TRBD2,CASSASRLSGSWSEQYF,TGTGCCAGCAGCGCTTCCCGTCTTAGCGGGAGTTGGTCCGAGCAGTACTTC
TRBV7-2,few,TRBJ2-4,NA,CASSPGYADIQYF,TGTGCCAGCAGCCCTGGGTATGCTGACATTCAGTACTTC
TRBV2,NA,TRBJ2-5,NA,CASTTARQYF,TGTGCCAGCACCACGGCCCGCCAGTACTTC
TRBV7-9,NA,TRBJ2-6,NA,CASSLEVGRSGANVLTF,TGTGCCAGCAGCTTAGAGGTTGGGCGCTCTGGGGCCAACGTCCTGACTTTC
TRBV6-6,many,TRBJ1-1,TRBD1,CASSSPPLGTGEEWNTEAFF,TGTGCCAGCAGTTCTCCACCCCTCGGGACAGGGGAGGAGTGGAACACTGAAGCTTTCTTT
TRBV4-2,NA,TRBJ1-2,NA,CACSQLVAGSGYTF,TGTGCCTGCAGCCAACTGGTAGCAGGGTCTGGCTACACCTTC
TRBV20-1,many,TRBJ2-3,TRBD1,CSARGDRDYTDTQYF,TGCAGTGCTCGCGGGGACAGGGATTACACAGATACGCAGTATTTT
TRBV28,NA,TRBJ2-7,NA,CASSPQGTGEQYF,TGTGCCAGCAGTCCGCAGGGTACGGGGGAGCAGTACTTC
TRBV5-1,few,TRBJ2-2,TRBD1,CASSLDRETGELFF,TGCGCCAGCAGCCTGGACAGGGAAACCGGGGAGCTGTTTTTT
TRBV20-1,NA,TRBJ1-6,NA,CIARFRERNSPLHF,TGCATTGCTCGCTTCCGGGAAAGAAATTCACCCCTCCACTTT
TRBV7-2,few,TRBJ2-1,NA,CASSLGPRVGEQFF,TGTGCCAGCAGCTTAGGTCCCAGGGTCGGTGAGCAGTTCTTC
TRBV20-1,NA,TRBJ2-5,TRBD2,CSALGNSGRAAETQYF,TGCAGTGCTCTAGGAAATAGCGGGAGGGCCGCAGAGACCCAGTACTTC
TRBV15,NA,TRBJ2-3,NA,CATSRDRPSLITDTQYF,TGTGCCACCAGCAGAGATCGGCCTTCTCTAATTACAGATACGCAGTATTTT
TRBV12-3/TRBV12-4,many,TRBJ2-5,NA,CASSNRPGAQETQYF,TGTGCCAGCAGTAACCGACCCGGGGCCCAAGAGACCCAGTACTTC
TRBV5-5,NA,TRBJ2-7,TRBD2,CASSSYSGFYEQYF,TGTGCCAGCAGCTCCTATAGCGGGTTCTACGAGCAGTACTTC
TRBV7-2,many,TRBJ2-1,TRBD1,CASNRDRGMNEQFF,TGTGCCAGCAACCGGGACAGGGGGATGAATGAGCAGTTCTTC
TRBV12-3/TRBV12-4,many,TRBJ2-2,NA,CASTQGRTGELFF,TGTGCCAGCACGCAGGGAAGAACCGGGGAGCTGTTTTTT
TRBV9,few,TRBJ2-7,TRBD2,CASSVGGRADEQYF,TGTGCCAGCAGCGTAGGCGGGAGGGCCGACGAGCAGTACTTC
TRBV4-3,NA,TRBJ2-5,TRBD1,CASSQDLTGRETQYF,TGCGCCAGCAGCCAAGATCTGACAGGGAGAGAGACCCAGTACTTC
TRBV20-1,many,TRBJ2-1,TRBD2,CSARKWREGVNFYNEQFF,TGCAGTGCTAGAAAATGGCGGGAGGGTGTGAACTTCTACAATGAGCAGTTCTTC
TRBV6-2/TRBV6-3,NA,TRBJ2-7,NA,CASSQPRDGGTYEQYF,TGTGCCAGCAGCCAACCCCGGGACGGTGGGACCTACGAGCAGTACTTC
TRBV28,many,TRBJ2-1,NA,CASSSPVAGEDYNEQFF,TGTGCCAGCAGTTCACCCGTGGCAGGGGAGGATTACAATGAGCAGTTCTTC
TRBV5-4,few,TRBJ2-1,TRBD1,CASSFAPPGQGPQGNEQFF,TGTGCCAGCAGCTTTGCACCCCCCGGACAGGGACCTCAGGGCAATGAGCAGTTCTTC
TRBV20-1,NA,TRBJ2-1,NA,CSARDLGTGNEQFF,TGCAGTGCTAGAGATCTGGGGACTGGGAATGAGCAGTTCTTC
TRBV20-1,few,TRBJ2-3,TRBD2,CSLGRLAGGPDTQYF,TGCAGTCTAGGAAGGCTAGCGGGGGGCCCAGATACGCAGTATTTT
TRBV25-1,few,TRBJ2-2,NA,CASQKMGTGELFF,TGTGCCAGCCAGAAAATGGGAACCGGGGAGCTGTTTTTT
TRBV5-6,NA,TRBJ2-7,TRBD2,CASSLGGRAIEQYF,TGTGCCAGCAGCTTGGGCGGGAGGGCCATCGAGCAGTACTTC
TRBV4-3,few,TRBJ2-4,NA,CASSQERRNIQYF,TGCGCCAGCAGCCAAGAGAGGAGGAACATTCAGTACTTC
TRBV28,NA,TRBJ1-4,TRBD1,CASSTWTGRGEKLFF,TGTGCCAGCAGTACGTGGACAGGGAGGGGTGAAAAACTGTTTTTT
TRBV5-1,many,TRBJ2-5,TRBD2,CASSSGLAGGETQYF,TGCGCCAGCAGCTCGGGACTAGCGGGGGGAGAGACCCAGTACTTC
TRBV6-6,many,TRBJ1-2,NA,CASSRSNYGYTF,TGTGCCAGCAGCAGAAGTAACTATGGCTACACCTTC